This T cell receptor beta chain was sequenced during a study of technical replicates of blood from a few donors. Some clones are missing from TCRdb's copy, which holds only in-frame ones; the method was immunoSEQ multiplex PCR. The sample shows about 70,000 clones, roughly 92% of them seen only once. Germline assignment: CDR1 SNHLY and CDR2 FYNNEI. The CDR3 contains 14 residues. V shed 4 bases, J shed 7 bases, and the junction held 5 bases outside the gene matches. Material: T cells isolated from PBMCs. This sequence joins TRBV2 and TRBJ2-1, with TRBD1 matching 9 bases. The TCR originated in a human donor in good health. CDR3 residues: CASSGTGVWNEQFF. The CDR3 region has the DNA TGTGCCAGCAGTGGGACAGGGGTTTGGAATGAGCAGTTCTTC.